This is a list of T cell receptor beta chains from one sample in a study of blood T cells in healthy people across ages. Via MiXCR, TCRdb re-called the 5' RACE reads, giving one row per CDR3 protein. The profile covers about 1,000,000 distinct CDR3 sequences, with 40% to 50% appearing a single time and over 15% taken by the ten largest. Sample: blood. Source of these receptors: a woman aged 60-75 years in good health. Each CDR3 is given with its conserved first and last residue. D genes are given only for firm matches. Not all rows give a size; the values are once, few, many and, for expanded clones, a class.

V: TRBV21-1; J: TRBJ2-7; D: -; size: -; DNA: TGTGCCAGCATGTCTAGCGGGACCACTAGGGAGCAGTACTTC; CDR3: CASMSSGTTREQYF
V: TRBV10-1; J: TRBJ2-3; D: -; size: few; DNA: TGCGCCAGCAGTGAAGGTACGACGGGCCGCACAGATACGCAGTATTTT; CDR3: CASSEGTTGRTDTQYF
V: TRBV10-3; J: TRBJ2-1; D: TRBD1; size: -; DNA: TGTGCCATCAGATCGGACAGGGAAGGCAATGAGCAGTTCTTC; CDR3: CAIRSDREGNEQFF
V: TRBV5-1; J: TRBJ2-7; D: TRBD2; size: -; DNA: TGCGCCAGCAGCTCTACTAGCGGGAGGACCCAAGAGGCCCAGTACTTC; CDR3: CASSSTSGRTQEAQYF
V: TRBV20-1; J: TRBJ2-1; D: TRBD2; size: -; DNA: TGCAGTTTCCTAGCGGGAGGGCCGGGATACAATGAGCAGTTCTTC; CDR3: CSFLAGGPGYNEQFF
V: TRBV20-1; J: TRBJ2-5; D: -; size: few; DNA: TGCAGTGCTAGAGCCAACGCCAGGGAGCAGTACTTC; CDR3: CSARANAREQYF
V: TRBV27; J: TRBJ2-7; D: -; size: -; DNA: TGTGCCAGCAGTTCCCCCGGCGCATACGACGAGCAGTACTTC; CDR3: CASSSPGAYDEQYF
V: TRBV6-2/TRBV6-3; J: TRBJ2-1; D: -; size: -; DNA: TGTGCCACCGGTCGCGGGCCCTACAATGAGCAGTTCTTC; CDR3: CATGRGPYNEQFF
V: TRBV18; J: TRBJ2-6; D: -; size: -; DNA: TGTGCCAGTGCAAGCCGGGCAGCCGTCTCTGGGGCCAACGTCCTGACTTTC; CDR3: CASASRAAVSGANVLTF
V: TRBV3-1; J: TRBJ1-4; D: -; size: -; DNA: TGTGCCAGCATGGGAAGGGCTAATGAAAAACTGTTTTTT; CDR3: CASMGRANEKLFF